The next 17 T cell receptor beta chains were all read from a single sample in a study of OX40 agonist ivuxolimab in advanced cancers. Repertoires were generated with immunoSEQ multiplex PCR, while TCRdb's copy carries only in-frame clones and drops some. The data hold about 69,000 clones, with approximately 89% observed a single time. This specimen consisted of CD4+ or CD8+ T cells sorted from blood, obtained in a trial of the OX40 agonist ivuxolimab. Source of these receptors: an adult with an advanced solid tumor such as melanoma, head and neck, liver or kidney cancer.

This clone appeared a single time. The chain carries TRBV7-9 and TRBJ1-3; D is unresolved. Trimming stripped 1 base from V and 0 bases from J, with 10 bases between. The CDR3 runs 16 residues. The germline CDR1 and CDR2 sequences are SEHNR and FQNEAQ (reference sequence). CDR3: CASSLGGGFSGNTIYF. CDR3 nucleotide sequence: TGTGCCAGCAGCTTAGGGGGAGGCTTCTCTGGAAACACCATATATTTT.

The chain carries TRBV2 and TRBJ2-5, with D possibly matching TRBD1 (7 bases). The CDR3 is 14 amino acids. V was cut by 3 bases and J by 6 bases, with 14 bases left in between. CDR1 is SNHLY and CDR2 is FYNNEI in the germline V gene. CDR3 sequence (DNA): TGTGCCAGCAGTGAGACCCAGGGGGGAAAGACCCAGTACTTC. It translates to CASSETQGGKTQYF.

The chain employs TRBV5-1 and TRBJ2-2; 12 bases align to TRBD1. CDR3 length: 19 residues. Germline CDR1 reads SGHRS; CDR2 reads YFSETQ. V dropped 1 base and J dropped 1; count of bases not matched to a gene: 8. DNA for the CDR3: TGCGCCAGCAGCTTGCCCCGGGACAGGGGGCGCAGGAACACCGGGGAGCTGTTTTTT. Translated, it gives CASSLPRDRGRRNTGELFF. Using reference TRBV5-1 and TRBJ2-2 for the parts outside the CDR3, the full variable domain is KAGVTQTPRYLIKTRGQQVTLSCSPISGHRSVSWYQQTPGQGLQFLFEYFSETQRNKGNFPGRFSGRQFSNSRSEMNVSTLELGDSALYLCASSLPRDRGRRNTGELFFGEGSRLTVL.

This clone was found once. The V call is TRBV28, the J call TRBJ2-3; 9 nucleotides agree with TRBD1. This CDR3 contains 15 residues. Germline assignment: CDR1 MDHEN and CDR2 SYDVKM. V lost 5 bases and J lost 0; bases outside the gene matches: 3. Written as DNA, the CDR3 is TGTGCCAGCAGTCCACAGGGGGCTAGCACAGATACGCAGTATTTT. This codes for CASSPQGASTDTQYF.

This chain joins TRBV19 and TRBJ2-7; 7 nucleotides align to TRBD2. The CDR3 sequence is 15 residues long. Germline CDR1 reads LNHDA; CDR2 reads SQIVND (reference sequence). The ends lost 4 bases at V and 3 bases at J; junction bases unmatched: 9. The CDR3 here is CASSTRSGEGYEQYF. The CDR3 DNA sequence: TGTGCCAGTAGTACAAGGAGCGGGGAGGGCTACGAGCAGTACTTC.

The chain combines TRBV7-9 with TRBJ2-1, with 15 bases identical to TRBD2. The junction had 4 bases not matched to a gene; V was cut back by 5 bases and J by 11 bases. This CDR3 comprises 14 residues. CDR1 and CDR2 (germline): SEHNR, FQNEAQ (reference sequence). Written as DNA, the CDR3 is TGTGCCAGCAGCCAAGGGACTAGCGGGAGGAAGCAGTTCTTC. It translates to CASSQGTSGRKQFF.

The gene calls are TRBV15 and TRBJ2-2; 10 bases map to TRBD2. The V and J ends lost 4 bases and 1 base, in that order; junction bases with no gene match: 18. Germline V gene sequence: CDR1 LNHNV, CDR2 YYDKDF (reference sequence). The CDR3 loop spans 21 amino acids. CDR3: CATSTLAMGLATLMNTGELFF. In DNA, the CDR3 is TGTGCCACCAGCACCTTAGCGATGGGACTAGCGACCCTTATGAACACCGGGGAGCTGTTTTTT. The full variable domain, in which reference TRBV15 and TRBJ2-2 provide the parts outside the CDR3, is DAMVIQNPRYQVTQFGKPVTLSCSQTLNHNVMYWYQQKSSQAPKLLFHYYDKDFNNEADTPDNFQSRRPNTSFCFLDIRSPGLGDTAMYLCATSTLAMGLATLMNTGELFFGEGSRLTVL.

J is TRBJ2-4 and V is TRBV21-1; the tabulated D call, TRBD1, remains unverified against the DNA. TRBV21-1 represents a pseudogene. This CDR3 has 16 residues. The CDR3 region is CASIPPLGQEKNIQYF. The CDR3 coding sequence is TGTGCCAGCATCCCTCCCCTGGGACAGGAAAAAAACATTCAGTACTTC.

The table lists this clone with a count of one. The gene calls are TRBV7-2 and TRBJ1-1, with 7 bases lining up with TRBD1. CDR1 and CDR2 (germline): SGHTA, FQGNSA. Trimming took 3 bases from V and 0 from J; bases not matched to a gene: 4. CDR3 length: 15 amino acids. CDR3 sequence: CASSLDRSLNTEAFF. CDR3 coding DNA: TGTGCCAGCAGCTTGGACAGGTCCTTGAACACTGAAGCTTTCTTT.

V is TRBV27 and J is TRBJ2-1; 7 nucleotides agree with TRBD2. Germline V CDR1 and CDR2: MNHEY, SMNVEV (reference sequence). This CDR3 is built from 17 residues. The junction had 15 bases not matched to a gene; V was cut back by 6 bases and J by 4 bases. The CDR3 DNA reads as TGTGCCAGCAGAGGCGGTAGCGGGCCGAGTACTTACAATGAGCAGTTCTTC. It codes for CASRGGSGPSTYNEQFF.

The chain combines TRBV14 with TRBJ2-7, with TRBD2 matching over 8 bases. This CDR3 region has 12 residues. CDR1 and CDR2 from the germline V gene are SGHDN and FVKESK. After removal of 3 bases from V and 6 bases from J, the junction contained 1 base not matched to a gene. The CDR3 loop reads CASSHGGGEQYF. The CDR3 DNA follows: TGTGCCAGCAGCCACGGGGGGGGCGAGCAGTACTTC. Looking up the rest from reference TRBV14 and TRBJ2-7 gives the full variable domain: EAGVTQFPSHSVIEKGQTVTLRCDPISGHDNLYWYRRVMGKEIKFLLHFVKESKQDESGMPNNRFLAERTGGTYSTLKVQPAELEDSGVYFCASSHGGGEQYFGPGTRLTVT.

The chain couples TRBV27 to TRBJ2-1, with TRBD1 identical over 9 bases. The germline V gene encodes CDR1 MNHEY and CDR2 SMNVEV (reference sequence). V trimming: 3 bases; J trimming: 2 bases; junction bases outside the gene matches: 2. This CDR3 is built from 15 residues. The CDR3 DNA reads TGTGCCAGCAGTTTTGACAGGGGGACCTACAATGAGCAGTTCTTC. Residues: CASSFDRGTYNEQFF.

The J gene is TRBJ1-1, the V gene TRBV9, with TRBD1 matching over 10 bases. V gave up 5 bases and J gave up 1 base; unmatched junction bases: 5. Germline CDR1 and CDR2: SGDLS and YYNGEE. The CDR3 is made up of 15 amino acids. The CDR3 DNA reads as TGTGCCAGCAGTTACCGGGACAGGGGGAACACTGAAGCTTTCTTT. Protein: CASSYRDRGNTEAFF.

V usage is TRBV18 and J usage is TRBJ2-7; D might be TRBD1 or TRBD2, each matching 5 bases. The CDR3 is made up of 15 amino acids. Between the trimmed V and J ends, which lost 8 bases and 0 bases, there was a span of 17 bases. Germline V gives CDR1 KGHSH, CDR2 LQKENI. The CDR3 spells CASQGTGRSSYEQYF. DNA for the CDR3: TGTGCCAGCCAAGGGACGGGGAGAAGCTCCTACGAGCAGTACTTC.

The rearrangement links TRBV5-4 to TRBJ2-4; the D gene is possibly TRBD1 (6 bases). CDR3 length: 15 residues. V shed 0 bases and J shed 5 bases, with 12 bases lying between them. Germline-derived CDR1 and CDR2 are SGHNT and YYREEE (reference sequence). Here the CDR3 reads CASSLGRTAENIQYF. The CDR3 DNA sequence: TGTGCCAGCAGCTTGGGTAGGACAGCTGAAAACATTCAGTACTTC.

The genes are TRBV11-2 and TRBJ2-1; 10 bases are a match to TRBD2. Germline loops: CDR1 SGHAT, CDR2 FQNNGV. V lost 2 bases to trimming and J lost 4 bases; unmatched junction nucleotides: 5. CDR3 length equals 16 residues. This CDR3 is CASSLLLAGLYNEQFF. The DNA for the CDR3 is TGTGCCAGCAGCTTATTACTAGCGGGGTTATACAATGAGCAGTTCTTC.

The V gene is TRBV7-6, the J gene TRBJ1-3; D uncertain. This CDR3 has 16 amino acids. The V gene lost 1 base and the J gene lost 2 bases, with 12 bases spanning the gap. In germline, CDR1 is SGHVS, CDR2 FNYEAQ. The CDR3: CASSLVSREPGNTIYF. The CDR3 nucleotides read TGTGCCAGCAGCTTAGTTTCGCGGGAGCCTGGAAACACCATATATTTT.